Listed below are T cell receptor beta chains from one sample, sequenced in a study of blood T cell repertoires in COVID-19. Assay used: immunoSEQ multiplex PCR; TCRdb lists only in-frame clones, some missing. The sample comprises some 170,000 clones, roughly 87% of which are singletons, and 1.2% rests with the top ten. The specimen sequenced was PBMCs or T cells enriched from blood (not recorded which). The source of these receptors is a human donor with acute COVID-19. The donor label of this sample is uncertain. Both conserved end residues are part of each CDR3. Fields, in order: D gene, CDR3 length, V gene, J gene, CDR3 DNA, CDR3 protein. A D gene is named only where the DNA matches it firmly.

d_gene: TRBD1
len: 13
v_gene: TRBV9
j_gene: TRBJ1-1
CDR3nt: TGTGCCAGCAGCCCAACAGCCAGGGGGGAAGCTTTCTTT
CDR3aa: CASSPTARGEAFF

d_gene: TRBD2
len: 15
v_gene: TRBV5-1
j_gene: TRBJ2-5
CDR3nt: TGCGCCAGCAGCTTGGCCTCTGGCGGGGGAGAGACCCAGTACTTC
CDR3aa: CASSLASGGGETQYF

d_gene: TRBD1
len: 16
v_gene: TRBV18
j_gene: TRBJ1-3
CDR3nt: TGTGCCAGCTCACCACCGACAGGGGGTTCTGGAAACACCATATATTTT
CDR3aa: CASSPPTGGSGNTIYF

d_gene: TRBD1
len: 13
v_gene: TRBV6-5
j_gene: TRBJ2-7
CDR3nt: TGTGCCAGCAGTTACGGCGCAGGGGGCGAGCAGTACTTC
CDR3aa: CASSYGAGGEQYF

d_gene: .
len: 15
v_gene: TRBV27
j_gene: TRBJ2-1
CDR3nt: TGTGCCAGCAGTTTAGGTCTAGCGTCCTACAATGAGCAGTTCTTC
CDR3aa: CASSLGLASYNEQFF

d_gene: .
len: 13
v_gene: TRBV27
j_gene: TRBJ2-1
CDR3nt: TGTGCCAGCAGTATAAGACAGGTCAATGAGCAGTTCTTC
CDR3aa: CASSIRQVNEQFF

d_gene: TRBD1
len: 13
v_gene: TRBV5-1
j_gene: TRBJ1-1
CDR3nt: TGCGCCAGCAGCTTGGCCGGACAGGCTGAAGCTTTCTTT
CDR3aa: CASSLAGQAEAFF

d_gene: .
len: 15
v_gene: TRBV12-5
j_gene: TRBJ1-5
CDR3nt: TGTGCTAGTGGTTTGGCAGGGTTGGGCAATCAGCCCCAGCATTTT
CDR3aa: CASGLAGLGNQPQHF

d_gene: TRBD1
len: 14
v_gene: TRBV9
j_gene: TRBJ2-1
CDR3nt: TGTGCCAGCAGCGTACAGACAGGGCTCAATGAGCAGTTCTTC
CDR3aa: CASSVQTGLNEQFF

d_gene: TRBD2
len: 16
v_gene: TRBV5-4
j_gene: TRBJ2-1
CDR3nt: TGTGCCAGCAGCGTTCCCCAGCGGGGAGGGTACAATGAGCAGTTCTTC
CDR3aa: CASSVPQRGGYNEQFF

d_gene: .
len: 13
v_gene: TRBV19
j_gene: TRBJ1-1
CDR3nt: TGTGCCAGTAGTATAGGAACAAACACTGAAGCTTTCTTT
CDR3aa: CASSIGTNTEAFF

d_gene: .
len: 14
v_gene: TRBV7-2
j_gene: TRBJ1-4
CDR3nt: TGTGCCAGCAGCTTGGACAGAATTGGGGAAAAACTGTTTTTT
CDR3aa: CASSLDRIGEKLFF

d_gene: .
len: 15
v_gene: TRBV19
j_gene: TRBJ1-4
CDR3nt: TGTGCCAGTAGTATGGCAGGCTACCCGAATGAAAAACTGTTTTTT
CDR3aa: CASSMAGYPNEKLFF